The clone carrying this T cell receptor (beta chain) occurred a few times. Its specificity is not known. CDR3 length equals 14 residues. Germline V CDR1 and CDR2: SGHAT, FQNNGV. V was shortened by 5 bases and J by 5 bases, with 15 bases between the two germline ends. The entry originates in a study of T-cell memory formation after mild COVID-19. Notes on the study in general: Clones that contracted clustered mainly in CM and EM if CD4+ and in EMRA if CD8+. Within pre-infection memory, some responding clones were found, suggesting cross-reactive memory joined. Later expanders leaned toward CD4+, whereas clones contracting from day 15 to 85 were balanced CD4/CD8.

UMIs and sample barcodes were carried by the TCR alpha and TCR beta cDNA libraries that 5'RACE produced using constant-segment primers. One entry per CDR3 protein results from TCRdb running MiXCR on the 5' RACE reads. The sample consists of 400,000 or so distinct CDR3 sequences, over 15% of them appearing once. The V and J genes are TRBV11-2 and TRBJ2-5; D may be TRBD2 (6 bases). The sequencing sample was made of PBMCs or a T cell subset sorted from them (not recorded which). This TCR derives from an adult woman who had mild COVID-19 (a few samples of this study predate the infection). Cell type and time point are not known. For the CDR3, the DNA is TGTGCCAGCAGCGGAAGCCTAGCGTCGGAGACCCAGTACTTC. Amino acid sequence: CASSGSLASETQYF.